The 25 T cell receptor beta chains below come from one sample, sequenced in a study of CD8 T cells in Susac syndrome. RNA totalling roughly 0.45 to 1 ug underwent reverse transcription with random hexamers. In TCRdb, the immunoSEQ multiplex PCR reads were re-called with MiXCR into one record per CDR3 protein. This sample has some 250,000 distinct CDR3 sequences, with approximately 95% found just once. The source material was CD4+ T cells from PBMCs. The receptors here all came from a human donor with Susac syndrome.

This CDR3 is CASRWDRPYEQYF. CDR3 bases: TGTGCCAGCAGATGGGACAGACCCTACGAGCAGTACTTC. The rearrangement joins TRBV28 to TRBJ2-7, with 7 bases lining up with TRBD1. Unmatched junction bases numbered 4, after V lost 6 bases and J lost 2 bases. Germline-derived CDR1 and CDR2 are MDHEN and SYDVKM. The CDR3 is made up of 13 amino acids.

The chain recombines TRBV30 with TRBJ1-1; TRBD1 matches at 11 bases. Unmatched junction bases numbered 11, after V lost 4 bases and J lost 4 bases. CDR1 and CDR2 from the germline V gene are GTSNPN and SVGIG (reference sequence). The CDR3 runs 16 residues. Here the CDR3 DNA reads TGTGCCTGGAATTCCGGGACAGGGGGGTTTGGCACTGAAGCTTTCTTT. Translated: CAWNSGTGGFGTEAFF.

This clonotype appeared once. V gene TRBV5-8 combines with J gene TRBJ1-1, with D perhaps matching TRBD1 (6 bases). CDR3 length: 15 residues. In germline, CDR1 is SGHTS, CDR2 YDEGEE. V shed 4 bases and J shed 5 bases, with 18 bases lying between them. The CDR3: CASSTTGIWRTEAFF. In nucleotides, the CDR3 is TGTGCCAGCAGCACCACAGGGATTTGGAGAACTGAAGCTTTCTTT. The whole variable domain, filled in from reference TRBV5-8 and TRBJ1-1, reads EAGVTQSPTHLIKTRGQQATLRCSPISGHTSVYWYQQALGLGLQFLLWYDEGEERNRGNFPPRFSGRQFPNYSSELNVNALELEDSALYLCASSTTGIWRTEAFFGQGTRLTVV.

J is TRBJ2-7 and V is TRBV4-1; no definite D call. Looked up from germline, CDR1 is MGHRA and CDR2 is YSYEKL. Trimming took 0 bases from V and 3 from J, leaving 18 bases between them. The CDR3 covers 17 residues. CDR3 in amino acids: CASSQEGFARRSYEQYF. The DNA of the CDR3 is TGCGCCAGCAGCCAAGAGGGATTCGCGCGGAGAAGCTACGAGCAGTACTTC.

The chain recombines TRBV20-1 with TRBJ1-5; D is possibly TRBD1 (5 bases). Germline lookup yields CDR1 DFQATT and CDR2 SNEGSKA (reference sequence). The CDR3 sequence is 14 residues long. The V end was cut by 5 bases, the J end by 4 bases, with 15 bases between. CDR3 nucleotides: TGCAGTGCTGGACAATCCGGGTGGAATCAGCCCCAGCATTTT. It specifies CSAGQSGWNQPQHF.

This clonotype was picked up one time. The chain has TRBV7-9 and TRBJ2-5; TRBD2 might be the D (6 bases). V dropped 1 base and J dropped 9 bases, with 12 bases sitting between them. The CDR3 has 13 residues. The germline V gene has CDR1 SEHNR and CDR2 FQNEAQ (reference sequence). As DNA, the CDR3 is TGTGCCAGCAGCTTAGATCGCCCGGGGGCCCAGTACTTC. It encodes CASSLDRPGAQYF.

The chain has TRBV19 and TRBJ1-5; TRBD1 matches 9 bases. CDR1 is LNHDA, CDR2 SQIVND, per germline (reference sequence). This CDR3 comprises 16 residues. Trimming cost V 6 bases and J 1 base; bases outside gene matches: 7. DNA of the CDR3: TGTGCCAGTAGCCTAAGACAGGGGGTAAGCAATCAGCCCCAGCATTTT. Its translation: CASSLRQGVSNQPQHF.

In its sample, this clonotype was seen a few times. In DNA form, the CDR3 reads TGTGCCAGCAGTTTGGTACGGAACACCGGGGAGCTGTTTTTT. This gives the protein CASSLVRNTGELFF. The genes are TRBV12-3 or TRBV12-4 and TRBJ2-2; D is uncertain. The germline V and J ends were trimmed by 3 bases and 1 base, with 6 bases remaining between them. This CDR3 is built from 14 residues.

This sequence joins TRBV20-1 and TRBJ2-1; TRBD2 matches 9 bases. The V segment lost 4 bases and the J segment 5 bases; nucleotides outside the gene matches: 6. CDR1 DFQATT and CDR2 SNEGSKA come from the germline V gene (reference sequence). This CDR3 has 14 residues. The CDR3 DNA is TGCAGTGCTACCCTAGCGGGGTCTCACAATGAGCAGTTCTTC. Its translation is CSATLAGSHNEQFF.

The chain has TRBV30 and TRBJ1-2; no clear D gene. This CDR3 contains 12 residues. The germline V gene has CDR1 GTSNPN and CDR2 SVGIG (reference sequence). Trimming left V 1 base short and J 2 bases short, with 5 bases between. In nucleotides, the CDR3 is TGTGCCTGGAGTGGGCACAACTATGGCTACACCTTC. Translated, it gives CAWSGHNYGYTF.

This chain links TRBV7-3 with TRBJ2-5, with 14 bases fitting TRBD2. The CDR3 contains 16 residues. V shed 5 bases and J 4 bases; nucleotides not matched to a gene: 6. Germline loops: CDR1 SGHTA, CDR2 FQGTGA. The DNA for the CDR3 is TGTGCCAGCAGCATGGGACTAGCGGGAGAGGTAGAGACCCAGTACTTC. It codes for CASSMGLAGEVETQYF.

The chain is built from TRBV29-1 and TRBJ2-3, with 8 positions matching TRBD2. Germline V CDR1 and CDR2: SQVTM, ANQGSEA. The V and J ends lost 4 bases and 6 bases, in that order; junction bases with no gene match: 15. This CDR3 has 16 amino acids. CDR3 DNA sequence: TGCAGCGTTGCCTCGAATGTTGGAACGGGAGGGGATACGCAGTATTTT. Protein sequence: CSVASNVGTGGDTQYF.

CDR3 region: CSAEPGHDSYEQYF. In DNA form, the CDR3 reads TGCAGTGCTGAACCGGGACACGACTCCTACGAGCAGTACTTC. The chain joins TRBV20-1 to TRBJ2-7; maybe TRBD1 (6 bases). The V end was cut by 5 bases, the J end by 0 bases, with 14 bases between. The germline V gene encodes CDR1 DFQATT and CDR2 SNEGSKA (reference sequence). This CDR3 comprises 14 residues.

This sequence joins TRBV29-1 and TRBJ2-5; a possible D gene is TRBD1 (6 bases). Trimming stripped 7 bases from V and 4 bases from J, with 13 bases between. There are 12 residues in the CDR3. Germline V gives CDR1 SQVTM, CDR2 ANQGSEA. CDR3 amino acids: CSGGDTAETQYF. CDR3 DNA sequence: TGCAGCGGTGGGGACACCGCAGAGACCCAGTACTTC.

The gene calls are TRBV20-1 and TRBJ2-4; possible D gene TRBD2, 7 bases. The CDR3 has 13 amino acids. Germline V CDR1 and CDR2: DFQATT, SNEGSKA (reference sequence). V was cut by 5 bases and J by 2 bases, with 10 bases left in between. The DNA of the CDR3 is TGCAGTGCTGGGGGGGGGCCCAAAAACATTCAGTACTTC. It specifies CSAGGGPKNIQYF.

The rearrangement joins TRBV12-3 or TRBV12-4 to TRBJ2-1, with D uncertain. Trimming took 6 bases from V and 0 from J, leaving 6 bases between them. The CDR3 has 13 residues. CDR3 loop: CASSHSSYNEQFF. CDR3 DNA sequence: TGTGCCAGCAGCCACAGCTCCTACAATGAGCAGTTCTTC.

The chain recombines TRBV2 with TRBJ2-1; TRBD1 aligns across 8 bases. The CDR3 runs to 13 residues. Unmatched junction bases numbered 5, after V lost 7 bases and J lost 6 bases. CDR1 is SNHLY, CDR2 FYNNEI, per germline. The CDR3 region is CASNGQGINEQFF. The CDR3 nucleotides are TGTGCCAGCAACGGACAGGGAATCAATGAGCAGTTCTTC.

The V gene is TRBV9, the J gene TRBJ1-1; D unclear. The CDR3 consists of 14 residues. CDR1 is SGDLS, CDR2 YYNGEE, per germline. The V end was cut by 0 bases, the J end by 0 bases, with 6 bases between. The CDR3 region is CASSVGNMNTEAFF. DNA of the CDR3: TGTGCCAGCAGCGTAGGAAACATGAACACTGAAGCTTTCTTT.

This chain joins TRBV14 and TRBJ2-2; D might be TRBD1 (5 bases). CDR1 and CDR2 (germline): SGHDN, FVKESK. This CDR3 has 15 amino acids. V lost 4 bases and J lost 0, with 9 bases in between. The CDR3, as DNA: TGTGCCAGCAGCCCAGACAGAGCGAACACCGGGGAGCTGTTTTTT. Protein product: CASSPDRANTGELFF.

V is TRBV7-3 and J is TRBJ2-1; TRBD2 matches 9 bases. Germline-derived CDR1 and CDR2 are SGHTA and FQGTGA. With 0 bases clipped from V and 5 bases from J, the junction kept 5 bases outside the gene matches. The CDR3 has 16 amino acids. The CDR3 DNA reads as TGTGCCAGCAGCTTAACTAGCGGGAGTGGTAACAATGAGCAGTTCTTC. This translates into CASSLTSGSGNNEQFF.

The J gene is TRBJ2-5, the V gene TRBV12-3 or TRBV12-4; the match to TRBD2 covers 7 bases. The CDR3 runs to 16 residues. With 7 bases clipped from V and 5 bases from J, the junction kept 16 bases outside the gene matches. CDR3 residues: CASTPWGMGGRETQYF. CDR3 in DNA: TGTGCCAGCACCCCCTGGGGGATGGGGGGGAGGGAGACCCAGTACTTC.

The chain combines TRBV7-6 with TRBJ2-5, with unresolved D. V lost 6 bases, J lost 4 bases, and 12 bases lay in between. The CDR3 covers 13 residues. Germline values: CDR1 SGHVS, CDR2 FNYEAQ. The CDR3 loop is CASSALTGETQYF. DNA of the CDR3: TGTGCCAGCAGTGCCCTAACGGGAGAGACCCAGTACTTC.

V is TRBV2 and J is TRBJ1-2, with 8 positions matching TRBD1. Trimming at V came to 6 bases and at J to 5 bases, leaving 11 bases not matched to a gene. Germline V gives CDR1 SNHLY, CDR2 FYNNEI. The CDR3 has 15 residues. The CDR3 reads CASRSKGQVVYGYTF. Here the CDR3 DNA reads TGTGCCAGCAGGTCAAAGGGACAGGTGGTATATGGCTACACCTTC. Based on the CDR3 plus reference TRBV2 and TRBJ1-2, the full variable domain is EPEVTQTPSHQVTQMGQEVILRCVPISNHLYFYWYRQILGQKVEFLVSFYNNEISEKSEIFDDQFSVERPDGSNFTLKIRSTKLEDSAMYFCASRSKGQVVYGYTFGSGTRLTVV.

This clonotype has only one observation. The chain joins TRBV20-1 to TRBJ2-2; D could derive from TRBD1 or TRBD2 (5 bases each). CDR1 and CDR2 (germline): DFQATT, SNEGSKA (reference sequence). The length of the CDR3 is 12 residues. V was clipped by 6 bases and J by 5 bases, with 10 bases between them. CDR3 sequence reads: CSAVWGTGELFF. The CDR3 DNA sequence: TGCAGTGCCGTGTGGGGGACCGGGGAGCTGTTTTTT.

The genes are TRBV25-1 and TRBJ2-5; D is ambiguous. CDR1 is MGHDK and CDR2 is SYGVNS in the germline V gene. This CDR3 region has 14 residues. The V and J ends lost 3 bases and 1 base respectively, with 9 bases between them. The CDR3: CASSDHPSQETQYF. The CDR3 DNA reads TGTGCCAGCAGTGATCACCCCTCCCAAGAGACCCAGTACTTC.